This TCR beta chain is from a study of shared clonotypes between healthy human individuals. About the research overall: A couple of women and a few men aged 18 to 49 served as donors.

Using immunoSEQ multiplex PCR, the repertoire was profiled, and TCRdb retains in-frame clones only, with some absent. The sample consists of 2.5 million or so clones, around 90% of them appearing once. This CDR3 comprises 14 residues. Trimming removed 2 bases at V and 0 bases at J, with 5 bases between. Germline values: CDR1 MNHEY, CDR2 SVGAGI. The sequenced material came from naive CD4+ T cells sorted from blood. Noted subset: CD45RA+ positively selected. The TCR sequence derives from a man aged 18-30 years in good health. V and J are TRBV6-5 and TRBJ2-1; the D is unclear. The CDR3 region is CASSYVGSYNEQFF. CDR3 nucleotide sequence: TGTGCCAGCAGTTACGTGGGCTCCTACAATGAGCAGTTCTTC.